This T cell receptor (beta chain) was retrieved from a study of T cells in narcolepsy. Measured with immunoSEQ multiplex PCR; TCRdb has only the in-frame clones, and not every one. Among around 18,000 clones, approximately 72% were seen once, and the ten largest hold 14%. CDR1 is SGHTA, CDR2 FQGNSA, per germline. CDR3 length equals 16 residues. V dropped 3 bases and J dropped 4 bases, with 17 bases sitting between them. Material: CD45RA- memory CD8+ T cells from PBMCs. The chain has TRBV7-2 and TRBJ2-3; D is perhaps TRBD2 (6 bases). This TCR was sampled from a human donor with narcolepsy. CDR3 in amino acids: CASSFPGGPGADTQYF. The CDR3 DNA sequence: TGTGCCAGCAGCTTTCCAGGAGGGCCGGGTGCAGATACGCAGTATTTT.